This TCR beta chain was captured by sequencing in a study of CD8 T cells in Susac syndrome. Study-wide findings and caveats: By the study's own acknowledgment, its TCR sequencing and HLA analysis included relatively few individuals.

Reverse transcription of roughly 0.5 to 1 ug RNA was carried out with random hexamers. Amplification of TCR beta CDR3 across 54 Vbeta and 13 Jbeta was performed with immunoSEQ multiplex PCR. TCRdb re-analysed the immunoSEQ multiplex PCR reads in MiXCR, keeping a single row per CDR3 protein. The data show about 190,000 distinct CDR3 sequences, 80% to 95% seen once. This CDR3 comprises 17 residues. Germline V lookup: CDR1 MNHNS, CDR2 SASEGT. V lost 5 bases and J lost 0; bases outside the gene matches: 7. CD8+ and CD4+ T cells circulating in blood were sequenced for TCR beta. This clonotype has a single count. As yet, its antigen is unknown.

This TCR came from a human donor in good health. Material: CD4+ T cells from PBMCs. The rearrangement links TRBV6-1 to TRBJ1-4; 9 nucleotides line up with TRBD1. Here the CDR3 reads CASSSGQGTATNEKLFF. CDR3 bases: TGTGCCAGCAGTAGCGGACAGGGGACTGCAACTAATGAAAAACTGTTTTTT.